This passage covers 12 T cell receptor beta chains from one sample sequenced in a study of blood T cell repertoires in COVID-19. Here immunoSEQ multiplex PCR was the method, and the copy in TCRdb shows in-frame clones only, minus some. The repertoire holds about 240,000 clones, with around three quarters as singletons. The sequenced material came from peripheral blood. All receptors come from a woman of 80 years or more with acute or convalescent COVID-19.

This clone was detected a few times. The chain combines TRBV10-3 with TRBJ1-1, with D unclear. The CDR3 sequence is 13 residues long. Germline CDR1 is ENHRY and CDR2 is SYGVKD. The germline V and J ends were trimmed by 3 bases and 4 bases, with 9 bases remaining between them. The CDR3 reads CAISEIRGTEAFF. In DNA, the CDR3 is TGTGCCATCAGTGAAATTCGGGGCACTGAAGCTTTCTTT.

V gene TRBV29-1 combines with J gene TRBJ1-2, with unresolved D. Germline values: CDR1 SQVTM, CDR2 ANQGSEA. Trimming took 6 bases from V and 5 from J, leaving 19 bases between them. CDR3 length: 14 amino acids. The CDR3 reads CSVLLPGTIYGYTF. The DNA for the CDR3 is TGCAGCGTCCTGCTTCCGGGAACAATTTATGGCTACACCTTC.

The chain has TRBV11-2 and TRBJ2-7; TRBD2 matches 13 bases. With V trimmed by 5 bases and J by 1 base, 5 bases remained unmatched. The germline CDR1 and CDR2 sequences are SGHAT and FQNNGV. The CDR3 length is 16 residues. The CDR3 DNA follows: TGTGCCAGCAGCCCGCGACTAGCGGGAGGTTCCTACGAGCAGTACTTC. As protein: CASSPRLAGGSYEQYF.

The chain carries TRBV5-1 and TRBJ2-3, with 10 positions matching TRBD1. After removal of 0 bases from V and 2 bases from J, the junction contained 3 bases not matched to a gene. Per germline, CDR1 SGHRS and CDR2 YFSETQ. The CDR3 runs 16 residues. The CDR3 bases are TGCGCCAGCAGCTTGGGTGACAGGGGGCTCACAGATACGCAGTATTTT. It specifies CASSLGDRGLTDTQYF.

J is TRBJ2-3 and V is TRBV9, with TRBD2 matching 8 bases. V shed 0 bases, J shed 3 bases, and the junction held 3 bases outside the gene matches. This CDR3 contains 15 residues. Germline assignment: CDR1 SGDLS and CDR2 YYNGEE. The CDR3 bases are TGTGCCAGCAGCGTAGCGGGGGGGTGGACAGATACGCAGTATTTT. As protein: CASSVAGGWTDTQYF.

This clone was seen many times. CDR3 loop: CASSETSGYTDTQYF. The CDR3 coding sequence is TGTGCCAGCAGTGAGACTAGCGGATACACAGATACGCAGTATTTT. J is TRBJ2-3 and V is TRBV2; 9 bases fit TRBD2. This CDR3 has 15 amino acids. Per germline, CDR1 SNHLY and CDR2 FYNNEI. Trimming at V came to 3 bases and at J to 2 bases, leaving 3 bases not matched to a gene. Based on the CDR3 plus reference TRBV2 and TRBJ2-3, the full variable domain is EPEVTQTPSHQVTQMGQEVILRCVPISNHLYFYWYRQILGQKVEFLVSFYNNEISEKSEIFDDQFSVERPDGSNFTLKIRSTKLEDSAMYFCASSETSGYTDTQYFGPGTRLTVL.

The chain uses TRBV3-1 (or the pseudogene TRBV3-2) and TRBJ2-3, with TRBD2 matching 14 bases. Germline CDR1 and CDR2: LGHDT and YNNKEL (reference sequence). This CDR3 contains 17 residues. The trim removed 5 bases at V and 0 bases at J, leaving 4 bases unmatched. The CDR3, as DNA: TGTGCCAGCAGCAGACTAGCGGGAGGGGGTAGCACAGATACGCAGTATTTT. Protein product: CASSRLAGGGSTDTQYF.

CDR3 amino acids: CASTPGQTYEQYF. CDR3 DNA: TGTGCCAGCACCCCCGGACAGACCTACGAGCAGTACTTC. The chain couples TRBV6-5 to TRBJ2-7, with a possible D match to TRBD1 (6 bases). Per germline, CDR1 MNHEY and CDR2 SVGAGI. V shed 7 bases and J shed 2 bases, with 12 bases lying between them. The CDR3 covers 13 residues.

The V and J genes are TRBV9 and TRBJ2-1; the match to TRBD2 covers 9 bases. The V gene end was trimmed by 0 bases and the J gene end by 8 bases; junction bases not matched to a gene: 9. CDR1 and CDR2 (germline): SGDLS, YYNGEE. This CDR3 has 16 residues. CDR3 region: CASSVGVDSGGYEQFF. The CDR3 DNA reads TGTGCCAGCAGCGTAGGGGTAGATAGCGGGGGCTATGAGCAGTTCTTC.

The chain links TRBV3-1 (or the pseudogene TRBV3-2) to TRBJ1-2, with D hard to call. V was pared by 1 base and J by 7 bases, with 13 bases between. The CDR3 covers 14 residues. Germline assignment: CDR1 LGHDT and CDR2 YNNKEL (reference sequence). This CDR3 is CASSQVVTETGYTF. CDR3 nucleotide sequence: TGTGCCAGCAGCCAAGTAGTGACGGAGACTGGCTACACCTTC.

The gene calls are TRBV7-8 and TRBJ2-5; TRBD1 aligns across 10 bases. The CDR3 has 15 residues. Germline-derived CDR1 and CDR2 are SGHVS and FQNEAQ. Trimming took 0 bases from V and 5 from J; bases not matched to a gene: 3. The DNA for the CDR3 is TGTGCCAGCAGCTTAGCGACAGGGGGCCGGGAGACCCAGTACTTC. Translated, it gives CASSLATGGRETQYF.

The CDR3 region has the DNA TGTGCCAGCAGTGCCGACAGGGGGAGCAATCAGCCCCAGCATTTT. This gives the protein CASSADRGSNQPQHF. V gene TRBV2 combines with J gene TRBJ1-5; 9 positions agree with TRBD1. The CDR3 totals 15 residues. CDR1 and CDR2 from the germline V gene are SNHLY and FYNNEI. V gave up 4 bases and J gave up 1 base; unmatched junction bases: 2.